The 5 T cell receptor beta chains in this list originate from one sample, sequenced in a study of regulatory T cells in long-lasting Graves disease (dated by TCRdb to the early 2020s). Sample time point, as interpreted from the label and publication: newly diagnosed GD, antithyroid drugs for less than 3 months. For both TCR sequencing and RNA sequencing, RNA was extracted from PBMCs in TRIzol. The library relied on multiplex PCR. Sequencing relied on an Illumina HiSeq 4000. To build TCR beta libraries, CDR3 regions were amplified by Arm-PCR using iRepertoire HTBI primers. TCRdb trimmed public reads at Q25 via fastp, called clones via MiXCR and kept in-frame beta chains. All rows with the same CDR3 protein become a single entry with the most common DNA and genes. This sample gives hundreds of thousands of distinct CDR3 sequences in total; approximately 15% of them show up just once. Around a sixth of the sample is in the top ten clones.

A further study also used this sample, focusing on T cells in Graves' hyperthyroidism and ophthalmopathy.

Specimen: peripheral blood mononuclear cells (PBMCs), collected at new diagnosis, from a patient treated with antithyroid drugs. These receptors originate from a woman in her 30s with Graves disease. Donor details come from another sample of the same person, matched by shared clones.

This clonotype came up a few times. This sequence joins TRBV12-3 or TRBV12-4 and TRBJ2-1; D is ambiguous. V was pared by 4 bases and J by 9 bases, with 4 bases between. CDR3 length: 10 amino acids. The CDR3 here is CASSSGEQFF. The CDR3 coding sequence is TGTGCCAGCAGTTCCGGTGAGCAGTTCTTC.

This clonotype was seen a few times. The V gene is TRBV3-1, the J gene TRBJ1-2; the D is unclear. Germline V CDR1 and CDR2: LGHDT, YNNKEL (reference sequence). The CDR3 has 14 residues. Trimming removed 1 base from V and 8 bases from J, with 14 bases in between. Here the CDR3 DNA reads TGTGCCAGCAGCCAAGCTACGATGACTGGCGGCTACACCTTC. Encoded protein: CASSQATMTGGYTF.

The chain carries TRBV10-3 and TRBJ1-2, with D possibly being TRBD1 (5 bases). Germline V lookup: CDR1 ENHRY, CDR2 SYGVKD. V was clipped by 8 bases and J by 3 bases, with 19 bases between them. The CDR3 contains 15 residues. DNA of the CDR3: TGTGCCATCGGGCGTAACTTTCGGGGGGACTATGGCTACACCTTC. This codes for CAIGRNFRGDYGYTF.

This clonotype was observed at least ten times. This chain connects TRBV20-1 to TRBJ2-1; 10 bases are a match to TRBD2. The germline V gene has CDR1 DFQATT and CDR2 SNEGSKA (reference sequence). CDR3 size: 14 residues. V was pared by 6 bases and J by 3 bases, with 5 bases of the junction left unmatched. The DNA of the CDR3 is TGCAGTGCGGAAGGGACTAGCGTCTACAATGAGCAGTTCTTC. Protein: CSAEGTSVYNEQFF.

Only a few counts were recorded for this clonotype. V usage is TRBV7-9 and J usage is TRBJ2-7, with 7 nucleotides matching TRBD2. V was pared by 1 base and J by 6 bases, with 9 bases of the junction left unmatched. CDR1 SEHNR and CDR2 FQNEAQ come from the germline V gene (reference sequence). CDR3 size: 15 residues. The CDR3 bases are TGTGCCAGCAGCTTAGGGGGGGGGAGCGGTGGCGAGCAGTACTTC. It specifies CASSLGGGSGGEQYF.